Presented here are 7 T cell receptor beta chains from one specimen sequenced in a study of blood T cell repertoires in COVID-19 (dated by TCRdb to 2019 to 2021). Libraries were built with the immunoSEQ multiplex PCR assay. This immuneACCESS table, as held by TCRdb, lists in-frame sequences with V and J called but not all clones. Of the missing ones, under half trace to an unresolved V gene in checked studies; the others have no known cause. This sample is represented by fewer than 60,000 clones; about 82% of them were singletons. The ten biggest clones cover approximately 25% of the sample. Material for sequencing was peripheral blood. The origin of the receptors is a woman of 80 years or more with acute or convalescent COVID-19.

The chain uses TRBV7-6 and TRBJ2-5, with TRBD2 identical over 9 bases. The junction had 6 bases not matched to a gene; V was cut back by 5 bases and J by 5 bases. Germline lookup yields CDR1 SGHVS and CDR2 FNYEAQ. The CDR3 is 14 residues long. Here the CDR3 reads CASSPLAGRETQYF. DNA of the CDR3: TGTGCCAGCAGCCCCCTAGCGGGACGGGAGACCCAGTACTTC.

The V gene is TRBV5-1, the J gene TRBJ2-1; TRBD1 agrees at 8 bases. Germline V gene sequence: CDR1 SGHRS, CDR2 YFSETQ. The CDR3 spans 13 residues. The J segment lost 7 bases and the V segment lost 1 base, leaving 1 base of the junction unmatched. CDR3 in DNA: TGCGCCAGCAGCTTGACAGGGGGTAATGAGCAGTTCTTC. Residues: CASSLTGGNEQFF.

V and J are TRBV29-1 and TRBJ2-5, with 9 positions matching TRBD2. V lost 2 bases, J lost 12 bases, and 7 bases stayed unmatched. This CDR3 is built from 12 residues. Germline V gene data show CDR1 as SQVTM and CDR2 as ANQGSEA. For the CDR3, the DNA is TGCAGCGTTGAAATTGGGCGGGGGGGCGAGTACTTC. Encoded protein: CSVEIGRGGEYF.

The J gene is TRBJ2-1, the V gene TRBV11-3; D remains ambiguous. The V end was cut by 1 base, the J end by 5 bases, with 3 bases between. Germline CDR1 is SGHNT and CDR2 is YENEEA. This CDR3 is built from 12 residues. Here the CDR3 reads CASSLVNNEQFF. The CDR3 DNA sequence: TGTGCCAGCAGCTTAGTAAACAATGAGCAGTTCTTC.

This clone has a handful of counts. The chain joins TRBV4-1 to TRBJ2-7; 10 bases are a match to TRBD2. The trim removed 0 bases at V and 5 bases at J, leaving 7 bases unmatched. The CDR3 loop spans 16 amino acids. The germline V gene has CDR1 MGHRA and CDR2 YSYEKL. The chain's CDR3 is CASSQDTSGMSHEQYV. CDR3 nucleotides: TGCGCCAGCAGCCAAGATACTAGCGGGATGTCCCACGAGCAGTACGTC.

This chain joins TRBV10-1 and TRBJ1-3; the D gene is possibly TRBD1 (6 bases). V lost 3 bases and J lost 1, with 13 bases in between. The length of the CDR3 is 16 residues. CDR1 is WNHNN and CDR2 is SYGVQD in the germline V gene (reference sequence). DNA for the CDR3: TGCGCCAGCAGTGATCAGAAACAGGGATCTGGAAACACCATATATTTT. This sequence encodes CASSDQKQGSGNTIYF.

The chain has TRBV2 and TRBJ2-7; 15 bases are shared with TRBD2. With 6 bases clipped from V and 7 bases from J, the junction kept 10 bases outside the gene matches. The CDR3 is made up of 16 amino acids. Germline CDR1 reads SNHLY; CDR2 reads FYNNEI. CDR3 nucleotides: TGTGCCAGCAGCCCGCAGGGACTAGCGGGGGGAAGTGAGCAGTACGTC. Translating gives CASSPQGLAGGSEQYV.